This TCR beta chain was profiled in a study of T cells after yellow fever vaccination. V shed 2 bases and J 5 bases; nucleotides not matched to a gene: 7. The CDR3 is 14 amino acids. Germline CDR1 reads DFQATT; CDR2 reads SNEGSKA (reference sequence). Template switching by 5'RACE produced TCR cDNA, adding a universal primer site and UMIs. Each CDR3 protein gets one entry after TCRdb re-called the 5' RACE reads with MiXCR. The table lists over 150,000 distinct CDR3 sequences, approximately 6.2% of them singletons. In its sample, this clonotype was seen many times. The chain combines TRBV20-1 with TRBJ2-3; TRBD2 matches 7 bases. The starting material was CD4+ T cells sorted from PBMCs, obtained on the day of the first yellow fever vaccination. The clonotype comes from a young man who received the YFV17D yellow fever vaccine. The CDR3 sequence: CSARYAGVGDTQYF. The CDR3 DNA reads TGCAGTGCTAGATATGCGGGGGTGGGAGATACGCAGTATTTT.